The T cell receptor beta chain described here comes from a study of CD8+ T cells in alopecia areata. Overall study results and limits: Scalp data also include sequences from resident alphabeta T cells of normal skin. Unlike in mice, where it was clearer, TCR sharing across patients was less clear, possibly HLA-related. Higher clonality and more expanded CD8+ clones appeared in lesional than normal scalp.

Sorting from PBMCs produced CD4+ and CD8+ T cells. The CDR3 is 14 amino acids. V gave up 6 bases and J gave up 4 bases; unmatched junction bases: 7. Germline CDR1 SQVTM, CDR2 ANQGSEA. Turning to this clone: What it recognizes is unknown.

As the sequencing template, cDNA was produced by extracting RNA and reverse transcribing it. Here immunoSEQ multiplex PCR was the method, and the copy in TCRdb shows in-frame clones only, minus some. Of 130,000 to 150,000 clones listed, approximately 56% were seen once; the top ten hold roughly a third. The sequenced material came from CD8+ T cells sorted from blood. The receptor's source is a human donor in good health. The chain has TRBV29-1 and TRBJ2-7; 12 nucleotides agree with TRBD1. The CDR3, as DNA: TGCAGCGTCGGAATGGGACAGGGGGCTTACGAGCAGTACTTC. Its translation: CSVGMGQGAYEQYF.